This T cell receptor (beta chain) was found in a study of shared clonotypes between healthy human individuals. Study results and limitations: Generation probabilities were higher for clonotypes shared across all four sorted-subset donors than for unshared ones. The sharing of roughly 5% of naive CD4 clonotypes was seen across several donors.

It was around 220 ng DNA, tens of thousands of T cell genomes, that sorted-subset replicate PCRs used. The assay was immunoSEQ multiplex PCR, and TCRdb's table has in-frame clones only and misses some. Altogether some 1.4 million clones are present, roughly 96% being singletons, with the ten largest covering 1.2%. About this clone itself: Its antigen remains unidentified.

The sample was naive CD4+ T cells sorted from blood. Subset indicated: CD45RA+ positively selected. This TCR derives from a man younger than 40 in good health.

The CDR3 here is CASQRLAGTDTQYF. The CDR3 DNA is TGTGCCAGCCAGCGACTAGCGGGCACAGATACGCAGTATTTT. The gene calls are TRBV27 and TRBJ2-3, with TRBD2 matching over 9 bases. With 8 bases clipped from V and 1 base from J, the junction kept 4 bases outside the gene matches. The CDR3 sequence is 14 residues long. CDR1 is MNHEY, CDR2 SMNVEV, per germline (reference sequence).